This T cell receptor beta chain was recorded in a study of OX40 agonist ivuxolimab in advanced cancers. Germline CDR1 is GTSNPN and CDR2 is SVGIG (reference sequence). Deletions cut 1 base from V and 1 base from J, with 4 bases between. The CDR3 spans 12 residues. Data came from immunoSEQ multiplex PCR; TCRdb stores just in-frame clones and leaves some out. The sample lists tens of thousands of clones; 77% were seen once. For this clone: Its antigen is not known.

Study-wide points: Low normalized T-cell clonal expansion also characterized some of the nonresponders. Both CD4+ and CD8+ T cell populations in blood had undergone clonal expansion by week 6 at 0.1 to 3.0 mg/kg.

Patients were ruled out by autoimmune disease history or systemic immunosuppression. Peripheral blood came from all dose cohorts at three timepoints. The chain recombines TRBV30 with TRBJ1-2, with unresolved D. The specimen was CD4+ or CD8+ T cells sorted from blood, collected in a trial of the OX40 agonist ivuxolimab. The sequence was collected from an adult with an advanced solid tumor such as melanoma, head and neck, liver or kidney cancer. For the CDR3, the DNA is TGTGCCTGGAGTGACAATAACTATGGCTACACCTTC. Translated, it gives CAWSDNNYGYTF.